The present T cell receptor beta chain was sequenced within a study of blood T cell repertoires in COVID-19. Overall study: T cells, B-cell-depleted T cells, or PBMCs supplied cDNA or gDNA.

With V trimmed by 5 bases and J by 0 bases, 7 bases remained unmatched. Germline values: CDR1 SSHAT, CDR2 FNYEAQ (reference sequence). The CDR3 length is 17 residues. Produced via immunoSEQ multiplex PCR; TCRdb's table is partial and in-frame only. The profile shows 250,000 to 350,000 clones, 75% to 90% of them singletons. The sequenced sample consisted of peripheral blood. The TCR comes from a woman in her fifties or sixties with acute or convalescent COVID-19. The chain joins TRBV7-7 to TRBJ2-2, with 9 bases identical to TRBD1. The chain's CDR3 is CASSPNRGQPNTGELFF. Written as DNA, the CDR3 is TGTGCCAGCAGCCCAAACAGGGGGCAGCCGAACACCGGGGAGCTGTTTTTT.